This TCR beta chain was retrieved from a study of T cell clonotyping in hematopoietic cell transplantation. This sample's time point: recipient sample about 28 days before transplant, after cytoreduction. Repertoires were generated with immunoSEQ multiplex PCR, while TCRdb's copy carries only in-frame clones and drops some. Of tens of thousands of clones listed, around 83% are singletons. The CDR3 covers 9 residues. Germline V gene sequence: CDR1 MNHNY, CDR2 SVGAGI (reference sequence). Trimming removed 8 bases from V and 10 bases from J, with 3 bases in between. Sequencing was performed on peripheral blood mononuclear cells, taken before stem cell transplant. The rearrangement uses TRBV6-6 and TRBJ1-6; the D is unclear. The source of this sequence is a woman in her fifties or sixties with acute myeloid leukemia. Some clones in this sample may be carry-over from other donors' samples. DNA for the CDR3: TGTGCCAGCGCATCACCCCTCCACTTT. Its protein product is CASASPLHF.